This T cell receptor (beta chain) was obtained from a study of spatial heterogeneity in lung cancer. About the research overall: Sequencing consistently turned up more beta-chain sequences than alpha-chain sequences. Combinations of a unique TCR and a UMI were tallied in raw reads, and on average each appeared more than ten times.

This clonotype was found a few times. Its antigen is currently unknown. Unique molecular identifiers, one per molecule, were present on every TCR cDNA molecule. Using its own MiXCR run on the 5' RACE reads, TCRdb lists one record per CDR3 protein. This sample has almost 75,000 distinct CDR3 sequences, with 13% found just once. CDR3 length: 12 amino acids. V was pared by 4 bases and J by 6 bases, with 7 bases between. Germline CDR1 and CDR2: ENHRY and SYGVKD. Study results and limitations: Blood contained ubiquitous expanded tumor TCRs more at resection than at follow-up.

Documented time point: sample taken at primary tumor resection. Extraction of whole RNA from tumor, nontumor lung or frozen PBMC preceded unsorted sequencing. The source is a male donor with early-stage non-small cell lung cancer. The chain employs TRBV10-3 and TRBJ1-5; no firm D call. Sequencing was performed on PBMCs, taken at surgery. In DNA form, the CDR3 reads TGTGCCATCAGTGGGGGAGGTCAGCCCCAGCATTTT. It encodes CAISGGGQPQHF.